What follows describes a single TCR beta chain. TCRdb's copy holds only in-frame clones and misses some; the assay was immunoSEQ multiplex PCR. The data contain more than 60,000 clones, around 82% of them singletons. The data belong to a study of OX40 agonist ivuxolimab in advanced cancers. In germline, CDR1 is MNHNS, CDR2 SASEGT. V was trimmed by 6 bases and J by 8 bases, leaving 13 bases between them. The CDR3 consists of 12 residues. The clonotype comes from an adult with an advanced solid tumor such as melanoma, head and neck, liver or kidney cancer. The chain carries TRBV6-1 and TRBJ1-2; possible D gene TRBD1, 5 bases. The sample was CD4+ or CD8+ T cells sorted from blood, taken in a trial of the OX40 agonist ivuxolimab. The CDR3 reads CASRGVGNGYTF. DNA of the CDR3: TGTGCCAGCAGGGGGGTAGGGAACGGCTACACCTTC.